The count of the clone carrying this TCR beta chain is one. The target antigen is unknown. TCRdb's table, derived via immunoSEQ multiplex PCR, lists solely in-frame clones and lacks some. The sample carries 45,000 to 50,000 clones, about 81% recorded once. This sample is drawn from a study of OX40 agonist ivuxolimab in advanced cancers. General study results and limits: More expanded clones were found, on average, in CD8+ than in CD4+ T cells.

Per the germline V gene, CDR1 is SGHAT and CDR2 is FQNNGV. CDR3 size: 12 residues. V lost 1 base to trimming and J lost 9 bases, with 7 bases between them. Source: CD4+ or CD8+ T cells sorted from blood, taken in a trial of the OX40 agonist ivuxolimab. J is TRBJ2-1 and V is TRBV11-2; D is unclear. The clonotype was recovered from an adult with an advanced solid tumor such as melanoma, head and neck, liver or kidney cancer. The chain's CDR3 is CASSLGRVEQFF. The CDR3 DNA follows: TGTGCCAGCAGCTTAGGGCGCGTTGAGCAGTTCTTC.